The T cell receptor (beta chain) under discussion was sequenced for a study of cytotoxic CD8 clonotypes in ibrutinib-treated CLL. Findings and limits, study-wide: Baseline levels of clonality went above those of age-matched healthy donors and moved with circulating CD8+ T-cell counts.

Roughly 2 micrograms of genomic DNA came from cryopreserved PBMCs for TCR beta libraries. Profiled with immunoSEQ multiplex PCR; TCRdb holds only in-frame clones, not every one. The sample has about 140,000 clones; approximately 80% are singletons. Of note for this clone: Its specificity is unknown.

CDR1 is KGHSH and CDR2 is LQKENI in the germline V gene. The V segment lost 2 bases and the J segment 0 bases; nucleotides outside the gene matches: 5. This CDR3 has 18 amino acids. The TCR comes from a human donor with chronic lymphocytic leukemia. The chain recombines TRBV18 with TRBJ1-5, with 12 bases matching TRBD1. The source material was PBMCs, sampled after 12 months of ibrutinib treatment. CDR3 in DNA: TGTGCCAGCTCACCAGGGACAGGGGGCGCAGATAGCAATCAGCCCCAGCATTTT. Translated: CASSPGTGGADSNQPQHF.